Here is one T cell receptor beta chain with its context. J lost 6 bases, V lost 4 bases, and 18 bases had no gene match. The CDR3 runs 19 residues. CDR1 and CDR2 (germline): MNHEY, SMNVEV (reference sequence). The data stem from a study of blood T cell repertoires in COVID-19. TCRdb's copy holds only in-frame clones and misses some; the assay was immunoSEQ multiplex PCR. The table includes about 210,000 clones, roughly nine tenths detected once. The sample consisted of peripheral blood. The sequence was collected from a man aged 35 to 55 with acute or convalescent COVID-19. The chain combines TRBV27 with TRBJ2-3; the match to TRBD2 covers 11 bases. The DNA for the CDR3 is TGTGCCAGCAGTTATTCTCCACCAGGACTAGCGGGCTCTTGGGATACGCAGTATTTT. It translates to CASSYSPPGLAGSWDTQYF.